A selection of T cell receptor beta chains follows, all from one sample in a study of identifying expanded T cells in peripheral blood. Sequenced by immunoSEQ multiplex PCR; TCRdb stores in-frame clones only, minus some. The profile covers 95,000 or so clones, with approximately 86% appearing a single time and 5.5% to 6.5% taken by the ten largest. Sequencing used blood. The receptors shown here come from a person aged 18-70 years in good health. The CDR3 runs from the conserved cysteine through the conserved F or W. The D gene is left open where the match is weak. Some rows have no size entry. The others give once, few or many, or a class for an expanded clone.

CDR3 protein: CASSLGGRDTQYF
CDR3 DNA: TGTGCCAGCAGCCTGGGGGGCCGGGATACGCAGTATTTT
D gene: .
V gene: TRBV7-2
clone size: .
J gene: TRBJ2-3

CDR3 protein: CASSFRAWRGTDTQYF
CDR3 DNA: TGTGCCAGCAGCTTCAGGGCATGGAGGGGCACAGATACGCAGTATTTT
D gene: .
V gene: TRBV11-3
clone size: .
J gene: TRBJ2-3

CDR3 protein: CASRNTNRDTEAFF
CDR3 DNA: TGTGCCAGCAGAAATACTAACAGAGACACTGAAGCTTTCTTT
D gene: .
V gene: TRBV6-4
clone size: .
J gene: TRBJ1-1

CDR3 protein: CASSFTWRSAGNTIYF
CDR3 DNA: TGTGCCAGCAGCTTTACTTGGAGGTCAGCCGGAAACACCATATATTTT
D gene: .
V gene: TRBV5-6
clone size: .
J gene: TRBJ1-3

CDR3 protein: CASSSWGLAGGLINEQFF
CDR3 DNA: TGTGCCAGCAGTTCATGGGGACTAGCGGGGGGATTAATCAATGAGCAGTTCTTC
D gene: TRBD2
V gene: TRBV11-1
clone size: .
J gene: TRBJ2-1

CDR3 protein: CASSPPGQNYEQYF
CDR3 DNA: TGTGCCAGCAGCCCCCCGGGACAGAACTACGAGCAGTACTTC
D gene: TRBD1
V gene: TRBV14
clone size: .
J gene: TRBJ2-7

CDR3 protein: CASSVEGTVNTGELFF
CDR3 DNA: TGTGCCAGCAGCGTAGAAGGGACCGTGAACACCGGGGAGCTGTTTTTT
D gene: .
V gene: TRBV9
clone size: .
J gene: TRBJ2-2

CDR3 protein: CASSLSLLTSGGTDTQYF
CDR3 DNA: TGTGCCAGTAGTCTGAGCCTCTTGACTAGCGGGGGAACAGATACGCAGTATTTT
D gene: TRBD2
V gene: TRBV19
clone size: .
J gene: TRBJ2-3

CDR3 protein: CASTPWGSGTDTQYF
CDR3 DNA: TGTGCCAGTACCCCCTGGGGTAGCGGCACAGATACGCAGTATTTT
D gene: .
V gene: TRBV19
clone size: .
J gene: TRBJ2-3

CDR3 protein: CSVDLVSDRGTYEQYF
CDR3 DNA: TGCAGCGTTGATCTAGTGAGTGACAGGGGCACCTACGAGCAGTACTTC
D gene: TRBD1
V gene: TRBV29-1
clone size: .
J gene: TRBJ2-7

CDR3 protein: CASSLTTGASINTGELFF
CDR3 DNA: TGTGCCAGCAGCTTAACGACAGGGGCCTCTATCAACACCGGGGAGCTGTTTTTT
D gene: TRBD1
V gene: TRBV11-2
clone size: .
J gene: TRBJ2-2

CDR3 protein: CASSHRGASTDTQYF
CDR3 DNA: TGCGCCAGCAGCCACAGGGGAGCTAGCACAGATACGCAGTATTTT
D gene: TRBD1
V gene: TRBV5-1
clone size: .
J gene: TRBJ2-3

CDR3 protein: CASSLLIIRGLEGYEQYF
CDR3 DNA: TGTGCCAGCAGCTTACTTATTATAAGGGGTCTTGAGGGATACGAGCAGTACTTC
D gene: .
V gene: TRBV11-2
clone size: .
J gene: TRBJ2-7

CDR3 protein: CASSPRGDDVTQYF
CDR3 DNA: TGTGCCAGCAGCCCGAGGGGGGACGATGTGACCCAGTACTTC
D gene: .
V gene: TRBV9
clone size: .
J gene: TRBJ2-5

CDR3 protein: CASRQDLNGIYGYTF
CDR3 DNA: TGTGCCAGCAGGCAGGATTTGAATGGAATCTATGGCTACACCTTC
D gene: .
V gene: TRBV2
clone size: .
J gene: TRBJ1-2

CDR3 protein: CASSSGQGATYEQYF
CDR3 DNA: TGCGCCAGCAGCTCGGGACAGGGGGCCACCTACGAGCAGTACTTC
D gene: TRBD1
V gene: TRBV5-1
clone size: .
J gene: TRBJ2-7

CDR3 protein: CASSPNRGRGGEQYF
CDR3 DNA: TGTGCCAGCAGCCCCAACAGGGGGCGCGGGGGCGAGCAGTACTTC
D gene: TRBD1
V gene: TRBV7-2
clone size: .
J gene: TRBJ2-7

CDR3 protein: CATSSTGTDFEYF
CDR3 DNA: TGTGCCACCAGCAGTACAGGGACGGACTTTGAGTACTTC
D gene: .
V gene: TRBV15
clone size: .
J gene: TRBJ2-7

CDR3 protein: CASSQGWSTGKTYEQYF
CDR3 DNA: TGCGCCAGCAGCCAAGGGTGGAGCACGGGTAAGACCTACGAGCAGTACTTC
D gene: .
V gene: TRBV4-1
clone size: .
J gene: TRBJ2-7

CDR3 protein: CASSLPSPPNVLTF
CDR3 DNA: TGTGCCAGCAGCCTCCCTAGCCCTCCAAACGTCCTGACTTTC
D gene: .
V gene: TRBV21-1
clone size: .
J gene: TRBJ2-6

CDR3 protein: CARIKITIGGYGYTF
CDR3 DNA: TGCGCCAGAATTAAGATAACCATAGGGGGGTATGGCTACACCTTC
D gene: .
V gene: TRBV10-1
clone size: .
J gene: TRBJ1-2

CDR3 protein: CASSLSRLNTEAFF
CDR3 DNA: TGTGCCAGCAGCTTATCCCGATTGAACACTGAAGCTTTCTTT
D gene: .
V gene: TRBV11-3
clone size: .
J gene: TRBJ1-1

CDR3 protein: CASHTGRLGGYTF
CDR3 DNA: TGTGCCAGCCATACAGGGAGGTTAGGGGGCTACACCTTC
D gene: .
V gene: TRBV6-5
clone size: .
J gene: TRBJ1-2

CDR3 protein: CASLNIRDREKLFF
CDR3 DNA: TGTGCCAGCCTCAACATAAGGGACAGGGAAAAACTGTTTTTT
D gene: TRBD1
V gene: TRBV6-1
clone size: .
J gene: TRBJ1-4

CDR3 protein: CASSQAGTGSRGYTF
CDR3 DNA: TGTGCCAGCAGCCAAGCCGGGACAGGGAGTCGGGGCTACACCTTC
D gene: TRBD1
V gene: TRBV14
clone size: .
J gene: TRBJ1-2

CDR3 protein: CAWKRVSYEQYF
CDR3 DNA: TGTGCCTGGAAGCGGGTATCCTACGAGCAGTACTTC
D gene: .
V gene: TRBV30
clone size: .
J gene: TRBJ2-7

CDR3 protein: CASRTVQGSSYEQYF
CDR3 DNA: TGTGCCAGCAGGACCGTACAGGGAAGCTCCTACGAGCAGTACTTC
D gene: .
V gene: TRBV6-5
clone size: .
J gene: TRBJ2-7

CDR3 protein: CASSRGTGMDTGYGYTF
CDR3 DNA: TGTGCCAGCAGCCGCGGGACAGGGATGGATACGGGTTATGGCTACACCTTC
D gene: TRBD1
V gene: TRBV11-1
clone size: .
J gene: TRBJ1-2

CDR3 protein: CASSKTDRANSPLHF
CDR3 DNA: TGTGCCAGCAGCAAAACGGACAGGGCTAATTCACCCCTCCACTTT
D gene: TRBD1
V gene: TRBV2
clone size: .
J gene: TRBJ1-6

CDR3 protein: CASSPPDRRYGYTF
CDR3 DNA: TGTGCCAGCAGCCCCCCGGACAGGCGGTATGGCTACACCTTC
D gene: TRBD1
V gene: TRBV5-6
clone size: .
J gene: TRBJ1-2

CDR3 protein: CASSSQWEAFF
CDR3 DNA: TGTGCCAGCAGCTCCCAATGGGAGGCTTTCTTT
D gene: .
V gene: TRBV7-8
clone size: few
J gene: TRBJ1-1

CDR3 protein: CAWSVSRNHEKLFF
CDR3 DNA: TGTGCCTGGAGTGTTTCAAGGAACCATGAAAAACTGTTTTTT
D gene: .
V gene: TRBV30
clone size: .
J gene: TRBJ1-4

CDR3 protein: CASRTDYKQGEAFF
CDR3 DNA: TGTGCCAGCAGGACCGACTATAAACAGGGGGAAGCTTTCTTT
D gene: TRBD1
V gene: TRBV27
clone size: .
J gene: TRBJ1-1

CDR3 protein: CASSEQGASYEQYF
CDR3 DNA: TGTGCCAGCAGTGAACAGGGGGCCTCCTACGAGCAGTACTTC
D gene: TRBD1
V gene: TRBV2
clone size: .
J gene: TRBJ2-7

CDR3 protein: CASSLDRPPFSYEQYF
CDR3 DNA: TGTGCCAGCAGTCTGGACAGGCCGCCCTTCTCCTACGAGCAGTACTTC
D gene: TRBD1
V gene: TRBV27
clone size: .
J gene: TRBJ2-7

CDR3 protein: CASSYMAPYGYTF
CDR3 DNA: TGTGCCAGCAGTTACATGGCTCCCTACGGCTACACCTTC
D gene: .
V gene: TRBV6-6
clone size: .
J gene: TRBJ1-2

CDR3 protein: CASSRAGQLNTEAFF
CDR3 DNA: TGCGCCAGCAGCAGGGCGGGACAGCTGAACACTGAAGCTTTCTTT
D gene: TRBD1
V gene: TRBV4-1
clone size: .
J gene: TRBJ1-1

CDR3 protein: CASSVLRDPTDTQYF
CDR3 DNA: TGTGCCAGCAGTGTACTTCGGGACCCCACAGATACGCAGTATTTT
D gene: .
V gene: TRBV6-1
clone size: .
J gene: TRBJ2-3

CDR3 protein: CASSLEYQARVTNF
CDR3 DNA: TGCGCCAGCAGCTTGGAGTACCAGGCCAGAGTAACAAACTTC
D gene: .
V gene: TRBV5-1
clone size: .
J gene: TRBJ2-7

CDR3 protein: CASSPGPMNTEAFF
CDR3 DNA: TGTGCCAGCAGCCCCGGACCTATGAACACTGAAGCTTTCTTT
D gene: .
V gene: TRBV11-3
clone size: .
J gene: TRBJ1-1

CDR3 protein: CSVGGTGRETQYF
CDR3 DNA: TGCAGCGTTGGGGGGACAGGGAGAGAGACCCAGTACTTC
D gene: TRBD1
V gene: TRBV29-1
clone size: .
J gene: TRBJ2-5

CDR3 protein: CASSLLTGERYEQYF
CDR3 DNA: TGTGCCAGCAGTTTACTGACAGGGGAGAGGTACGAGCAGTACTTC
D gene: TRBD1
V gene: TRBV28
clone size: .
J gene: TRBJ2-7

CDR3 protein: CASSPLRMGRVAFF
CDR3 DNA: TGTGCCAGCAGCCCCCTTCGGATGGGAAGGGTGGCTTTCTTC
D gene: .
V gene: TRBV7-2
clone size: .
J gene: TRBJ2-1

CDR3 protein: CASSLWTGVRQETQYF
CDR3 DNA: TGTGCCAGCAGCCTTTGGACAGGGGTGAGGCAAGAGACCCAGTACTTC
D gene: TRBD1
V gene: TRBV5-5
clone size: .
J gene: TRBJ2-5